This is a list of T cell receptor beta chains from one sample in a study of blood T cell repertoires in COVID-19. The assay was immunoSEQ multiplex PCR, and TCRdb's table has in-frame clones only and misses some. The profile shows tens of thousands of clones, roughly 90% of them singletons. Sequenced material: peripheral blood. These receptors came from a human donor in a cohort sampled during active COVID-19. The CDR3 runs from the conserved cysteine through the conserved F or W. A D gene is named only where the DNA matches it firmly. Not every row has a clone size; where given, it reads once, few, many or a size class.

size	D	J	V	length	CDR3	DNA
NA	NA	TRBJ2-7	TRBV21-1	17	CASSNGSASGSPCEQYF	TGTGCCAGCAGCAATGGTTCGGCTAGCGGGTCCCCCTGCGAGCAGTACTTC
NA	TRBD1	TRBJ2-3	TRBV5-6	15	CASSLDRGSTDTQYF	TGTGCCAGCAGCTTGGACAGGGGTAGTACAGATACGCAGTATTTT
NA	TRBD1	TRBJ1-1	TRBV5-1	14	CASNEGAGGTEAFF	TGCGCCAGCAACGAGGGGGCGGGGGGCACTGAAGCTTTCTTT
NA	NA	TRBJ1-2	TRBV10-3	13	CAISQTGMSGYTF	TGTGCCATCAGCCAAACAGGGATGTCTGGCTACACCTTC
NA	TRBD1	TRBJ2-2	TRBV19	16	CASSLPLDRAPGELFF	TGTGCCAGTAGTCTACCACTGGACAGGGCCCCCGGGGAGCTGTTTTTT
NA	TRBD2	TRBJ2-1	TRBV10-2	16	CASSEGSGGFYNEQFF	TGCGCCAGCAGTGAGGGTAGCGGGGGGTTCTACAATGAGCAGTTCTTC
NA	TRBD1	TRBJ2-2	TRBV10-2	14	CATRQGAGTGELFF	TGCGCCACCAGACAGGGGGCGGGCACCGGGGAGCTGTTTTTT
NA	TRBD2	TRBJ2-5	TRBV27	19	CASSLSGLAGAKGRETQYF	TGTGCCAGCAGTTTAAGCGGACTAGCGGGAGCAAAGGGAAGGGAGACCCAGTACTTC
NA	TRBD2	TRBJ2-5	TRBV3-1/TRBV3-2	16	CASSQVAGGIQETQYF	TGTGCCAGCAGCCAAGTAGCGGGGGGCATACAAGAGACCCAGTACTTC
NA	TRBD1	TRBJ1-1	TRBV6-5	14	CASSRTGMNTEAFF	TGTGCCAGCAGCAGGACAGGGATGAACACTGAAGCTTTCTTT
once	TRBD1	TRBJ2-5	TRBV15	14	CATSNPGQGETQYF	TGTGCCACCAGCAATCCGGGACAGGGAGAGACCCAGTACTTC
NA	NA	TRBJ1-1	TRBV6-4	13	CASRWELNTEAFF	TGTGCCAGCAGATGGGAGTTGAACACTGAAGCTTTCTTT
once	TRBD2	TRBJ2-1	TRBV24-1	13	CATSGESGDEQFF	TGTGCCACCAGTGGTGAAAGCGGGGATGAGCAGTTCTTC
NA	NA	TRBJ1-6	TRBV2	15	CASSEAGPSISPLHF	TGTGCCAGCAGTGAAGCGGGGCCTTCCATTTCACCCCTCCACTTT
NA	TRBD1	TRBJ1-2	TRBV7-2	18	CASSLGKTGKGTTYGYTF	TGTGCCAGCAGCTTAGGGAAGACAGGGAAAGGAACCACATATGGCTACACCTTC
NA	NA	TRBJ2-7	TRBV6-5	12	CATNRASYEQYF	TGTGCCACCAACAGGGCCTCCTACGAGCAGTACTTC
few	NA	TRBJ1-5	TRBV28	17	CASSLPGGWYGNQPQHF	TGTGCCAGCAGTTTACCCGGCGGATGGTATGGCAATCAGCCCCAGCATTTT
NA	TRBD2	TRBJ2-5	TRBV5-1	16	CASTPGGLAGEETQYF	TGCGCCAGCACCCCGGGGGGACTAGCGGGGGAAGAGACCCAGTACTTC
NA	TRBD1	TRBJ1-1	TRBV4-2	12	CASSRQGAEAFF	TGTGCCAGCAGCCGACAGGGGGCTGAAGCTTTCTTT
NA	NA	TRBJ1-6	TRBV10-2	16	CASSESTGARGSPLHF	TGCGCCAGCAGTGAGTCGACAGGAGCCCGTGGGTCACCCCTCCACTTT
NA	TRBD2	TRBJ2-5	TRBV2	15	CASSFGLAGEETQYF	TGTGCCAGCAGTTTTGGACTAGCGGGGGAAGAGACCCAGTACTTC
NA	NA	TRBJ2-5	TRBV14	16	CASSTMSSKYQETQYF	TGTGCCAGCAGTACAATGTCTAGCAAGTACCAAGAGACCCAGTACTTC
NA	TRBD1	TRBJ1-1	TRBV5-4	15	CASSLERGRGFEAFF	TGTGCCAGCAGCTTGGAGAGGGGGCGCGGATTTGAAGCTTTCTTT
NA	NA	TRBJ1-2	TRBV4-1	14	CASSQEAGKYGYTF	TGCGCCAGCAGCCAAGAAGCCGGGAAGTATGGCTACACCTTC
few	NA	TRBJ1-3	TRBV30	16	CAWSGAGFSSGNTIYF	TGTGCCTGGAGTGGCGCAGGGTTCAGCTCTGGAAACACCATATATTTT
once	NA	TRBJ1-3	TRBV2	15	CAGAHDGGLGNTIYF	TGTGCCGGGGCGCATGACGGCGGCTTAGGAAACACCATATATTTT
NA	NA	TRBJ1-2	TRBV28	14	CASSPPGHFYGYTF	TGTGCCAGCAGTCCCCCTGGACACTTCTATGGCTACACCTTC
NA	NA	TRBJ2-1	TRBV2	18	CASSGNRTHLSSYNEQFF	TGTGCCAGCAGTGGAAATAGGACTCACCTCAGCTCCTACAATGAGCAGTTCTTC
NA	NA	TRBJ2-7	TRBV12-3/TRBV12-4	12	CASSWTSGEQYF	TGTGCCAGCAGTTGGACCTCGGGGGAGCAGTACTTC
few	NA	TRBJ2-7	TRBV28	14	CASWPNGENYEQYF	TGTGCCAGCTGGCCCAACGGGGAAAACTACGAGCAGTACTTC
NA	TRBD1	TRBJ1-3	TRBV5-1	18	CASSSILTGGRSGNTIYF	TGCGCCAGCAGCTCTATTTTGACAGGGGGAAGGTCTGGAAACACCATATATTTT
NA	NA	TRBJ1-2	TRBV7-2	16	CASSFGGSLKPGGYTF	TGTGCCAGCAGCTTTGGGGGGTCCCTTAAACCCGGTGGCTACACCTTC
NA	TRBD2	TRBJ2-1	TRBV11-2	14	CASNFPGLDNEQFF	TGTGCCAGCAATTTTCCGGGACTAGACAATGAGCAGTTCTTC
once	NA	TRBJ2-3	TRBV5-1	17	CASSLEGQGGYEDTQYF	TGCGCCAGCAGCTTGGAAGGGCAGGGGGGTTATGAGGATACGCAGTATTTT
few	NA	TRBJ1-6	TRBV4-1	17	CASSQPPGYGLESPLHF	TGCGCCAGCAGCCAGCCCCCCGGGTACGGGTTAGAGTCACCCCTCCACTTT
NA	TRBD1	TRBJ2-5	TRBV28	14	CASSSWTGSETQYF	TGTGCCAGCAGCTCCTGGACAGGGTCAGAGACCCAGTACTTC
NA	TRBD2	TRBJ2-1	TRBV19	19	CASSPPWATGTITSSEQFF	TGTGCCAGTAGTCCCCCCTGGGCAACCGGGACTATCACAAGTTCTGAGCAGTTCTTC
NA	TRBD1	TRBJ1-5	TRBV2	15	CASSFTGDNNQPQHF	TGTGCCAGCAGTTTTACAGGGGACAACAATCAGCCCCAGCATTTT
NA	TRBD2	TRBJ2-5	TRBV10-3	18	CAISEPLGLAGELETQYF	TGTGCCATCAGTGAACCCCTCGGACTAGCGGGAGAACTAGAGACCCAGTACTTC
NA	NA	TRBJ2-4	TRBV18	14	CASSPGVSQNIQYF	TGTGCCAGCTCACCCGGAGTAAGCCAAAACATTCAGTACTTC
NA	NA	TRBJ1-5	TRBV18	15	CASSPAGHSNQPQHF	TGTGCCAGCTCACCAGCCGGACACAGCAATCAGCCCCAGCATTTT
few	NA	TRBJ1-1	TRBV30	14	CALVEGGMNTEAFF	TGTGCCCTCGTGGAGGGGGGGATGAACACTGAAGCTTTCTTT
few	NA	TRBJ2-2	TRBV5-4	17	CASSRTGVSVQGGELFF	TGTGCCAGCAGTAGAACGGGAGTTTCAGTTCAGGGCGGGGAGCTGTTTTTT
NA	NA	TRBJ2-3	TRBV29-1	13	CSVDMGVADTQYF	TGCAGCGTTGACATGGGAGTAGCAGATACGCAGTATTTT
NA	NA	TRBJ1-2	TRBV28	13	CASSFARNYGYTF	TGTGCCAGCAGTTTTGCCAGAAACTATGGCTACACCTTC
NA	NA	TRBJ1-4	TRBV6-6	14	CASVLGGNNEKLFF	TGTGCCAGCGTACTAGGGGGAAATAATGAAAAACTGTTTTTT
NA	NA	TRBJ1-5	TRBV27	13	CASSLLRGQPQHF	TGTGCCAGCAGTTTATTGCGGGGTCAGCCCCAGCATTTT
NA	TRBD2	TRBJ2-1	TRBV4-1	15	CASRPTSGGINEQFF	TGCGCCAGCAGGCCGACTAGCGGGGGGATTAATGAGCAGTTCTTC
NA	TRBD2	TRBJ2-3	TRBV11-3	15	CASSSPGLGTDTQYF	TGTGCCAGCAGCTCCCCGGGACTAGGCACAGATACGCAGTATTTT
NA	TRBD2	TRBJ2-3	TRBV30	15	CAWSVGSGGTDTQYF	TGTGCCTGGAGTGTAGGTAGCGGGGGCACAGATACGCAGTATTTT
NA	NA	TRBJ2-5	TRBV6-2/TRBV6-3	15	CASSRRFTGRETQYF	TGTGCCAGCAGCAGGCGGTTCACGGGAAGGGAGACCCAGTACTTC
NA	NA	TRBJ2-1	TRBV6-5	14	CASSYSSNGNEQFF	TGTGCCAGCAGTTACTCGAGTAACGGTAATGAGCAGTTCTTC
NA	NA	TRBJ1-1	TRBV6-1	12	CASSEQNTEAFF	TGTGCCAGCAGTGAACAGAACACTGAAGCTTTCTTT
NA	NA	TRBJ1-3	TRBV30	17	CAWSVGPAGVSGNTIYF	TGTGCCTGGAGTGTTGGCCCCGCAGGGGTCTCTGGAAACACCATATATTTT
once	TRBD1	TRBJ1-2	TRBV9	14	CASSRQGPNYGYTF	TGTGCCAGCAGTAGACAGGGTCCTAACTATGGCTACACCTTC
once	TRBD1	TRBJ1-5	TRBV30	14	CAAGQRYSNQPQHF	TGTGCCGCGGGACAGCGATATAGCAATCAGCCCCAGCATTTT
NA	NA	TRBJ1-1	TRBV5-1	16	CASSLGPTEGYTEAFF	TGCGCCAGCAGCTTGGGTCCTACCGAGGGTTACACTGAAGCTTTCTTT
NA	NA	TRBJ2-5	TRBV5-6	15	CASSLVQGGEETQYF	TGTGCCAGCAGCTTGGTTCAAGGGGGGGAAGAGACCCAGTACTTC
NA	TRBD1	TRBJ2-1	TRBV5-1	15	CASNFGTVSYNEQFF	TGCGCCAGCAACTTCGGGACAGTTTCTTACAATGAGCAGTTCTTC